The rows below give T cell receptor beta chains drawn from one sample of a study of early T cells in non-severe SARS-CoV-2 infection. TCRdb passed the 5' RACE reads through MiXCR, listing each CDR3 protein once. The repertoire holds under 95,000 distinct CDR3 sequences, with approximately 12% as singletons. Sequencing input: whole blood. These receptors came from an adult who was a healthcare worker with PCR-confirmed SARS-CoV-2 infection or an uninfected control (not recorded which). The CDR3 runs from the conserved cysteine through the conserved F or W. Each record gives: clone size, V gene, J gene, D gene, CDR3 DNA, CDR3 protein. D genes are given only for firm matches. Only part of the rows carry a size: once, few, many, or a class if the clone is expanded.

>-|TRBV7-6|TRBJ1-4|-
TGTGCCAGCAGCTTTACATCCGGACAGAATGAAAAACTGTTTTTT
CASSFTSGQNEKLFF
>-|TRBV2|TRBJ2-7|-
TGTGCCAGCACTGGGGGAATAGCCTACGAGCAGTACTTC
CASTGGIAYEQYF
>few|TRBV2|TRBJ2-2|-
TGTGCCAGCAGACCACCGGGGAACACCGGGGAGCTGTTTTTT
CASRPPGNTGELFF
>many|TRBV6-4|TRBJ2-1|-
TGTGCCAGCAGCCAGGCTTCTGGCTCGAATGAGCAGTTCTTC
CASSQASGSNEQFF
>many|TRBV2|TRBJ2-1|TRBD2
TGTGCCAGCAGTGCAACCCGGCTAGCGGGGTATAATGAGCAGTTCTTC
CASSATRLAGYNEQFF
>many|TRBV20-1|TRBJ1-1|TRBD1
TGCAGTGCTAGGGGACAGGGGATCGGGAACACTGAAGCTTTCTTT
CSARGQGIGNTEAFF
>many|TRBV3-1|TRBJ1-1|-
TGTGCCAGCAGCCAGGACACTAATAGGCACACTGAAGCTTTCTTT
CASSQDTNRHTEAFF
>-|TRBV5-1|TRBJ1-1|-
TGCGCCAGCAGCTTGGGGCAGACGAACACTGAAGCTTTCTTT
CASSLGQTNTEAFF
>few|TRBV29-1|TRBJ1-1|-
TGCAGCGCCTCCCGGGGGGTCGAAGCTTTCTTT
CSASRGVEAFF
>-|TRBV7-2|TRBJ2-7|TRBD1
TGTGCCAGCAGCCCCTGGACAGGGGGAGGAGAGCAGTACTTC
CASSPWTGGGEQYF
>few|TRBV20-1|TRBJ2-2|TRBD2
TGCAGTGCTAGAGATCAAGGACTAGCGGGAGGGACCGGCGCCGGGGAGCTGTTTTTT
CSARDQGLAGGTGAGELFF
>-|TRBV12-3/TRBV12-4|TRBJ1-1|-
TGTGCCAGCAGTTTATGGTCTGAAGCTTTCTTT
CASSLWSEAFF
>-|TRBV9|TRBJ2-5|TRBD1
TGTGCCAGCAGCGCCGGACAGGTCCAAGAGACCCAGTACTTC
CASSAGQVQETQYF
>few|TRBV28|TRBJ2-7|-
TGTGCCAGCAGTTTGGGTGCCGGACCCTACGAGCAGTACTTC
CASSLGAGPYEQYF
>-|TRBV7-9|TRBJ2-2|-
TGTGCCAGCAGCCAACAGGAGATCCTCGACACCGGGGAGCTGTTTTTT
CASSQQEILDTGELFF
>many|TRBV27|TRBJ1-6|-
TGTGCCAGCAGTTTATACCCCCTGGTCTCACCCCTCCACTTT
CASSLYPLVSPLHF
>-|TRBV28|TRBJ2-3|-
TGTGCCAGCAGTCCTCCCCTTGGGCGACTGCGGGATGAATACACAGATACGCAGTATTTT
CASSPPLGRLRDEYTDTQYF
>many|TRBV6-5|TRBJ2-6|TRBD2
TGTGCCAGCAGTTACGACTGGACTAGCGGGAGTGGGTTTCCTGGGGCCAACGTCCTGACTTTC
CASSYDWTSGSGFPGANVLTF
>-|TRBV3-1|TRBJ1-4|TRBD1
TGTGCCAGCAGCCGAAAAAACAGGGGTAGAAATGAAAAACTGTTTTTT
CASSRKNRGRNEKLFF
>-|TRBV29-1|TRBJ2-7|-
TGCAGCGTTGAAGGGGTAGGCTACGAGCAGTACTTC
CSVEGVGYEQYF
>-|TRBV2|TRBJ2-7|-
TGTGCCAGCAAGCAGGAGTTGTACGAGCAGTACTTC
CASKQELYEQYF
>-|TRBV12-2|TRBJ2-3|-
TGTGCAAGTCGCTTAGCGAGGCTACTCGGCACAGATACGCAGTATTTT
CASRLARLLGTDTQYF
>few|TRBV20-1|TRBJ2-4|TRBD2
TGCAGTCTCCTGCCGGGGGGGGACATTCAGTACTTC
CSLLPGGDIQYF
>few|TRBV5-4|TRBJ1-1|-
TGTGCCAGCAGCTTGTGGGTCGGGAAGGGCACTGAAGCTTTCTTT
CASSLWVGKGTEAFF
>-|TRBV28|TRBJ1-5|-
TGTGCCAGCAGTGTTCGACAGGATAGCAATCAGCCCCAGCATTTT
CASSVRQDSNQPQHF
>-|TRBV9|TRBJ2-1|TRBD2
TGTGCCAGCAGCCCCCGGTTAGCGGGGGTCTACAATGAGCAGTTCTTC
CASSPRLAGVYNEQFF
>many|TRBV9|TRBJ1-1|-
TGTGCCAGCAGCGTAGACCCAGGCGTACCGGAAGCTTTCTTT
CASSVDPGVPEAFF
>-|TRBV7-9|TRBJ1-2|-
TGTGCCAGCAGCTTAGAGGGACTATATGGCTACACCTTC
CASSLEGLYGYTF
>-|TRBV7-8|TRBJ1-5|-
TGTGCCAGCAGCTTGACGGGGGTCGGTCAGCCCCAGCATTTT
CASSLTGVGQPQHF